The text below deals with one TCR beta chain. What it recognizes is unknown. The data originate from a study of post-analysis software for immune sequencing data. In the study overall: Multiple sclerosis in the patients followed relapsing-remitting, secondary progressive and progressive-relapsing courses. Findings and caveats of the study: Patients showed TRBV5-6, TRBV5-1 and TRBV20-1 among five TRBV segments more frequent than in controls.

V lost 0 bases and J lost 8, with 8 bases in between. CDR3 length equals 12 residues. In germline, CDR1 is SGHDT, CDR2 YYEEEE. Unique-molecular-identifier-tagged TCR beta cDNA libraries were used. Between roughly 1 and 10 million T cells gave rise to 500,000 to 650,000 cDNA molecules. TCRdb redid the calling of the PCR reads with MiXCR, one entry per CDR3 protein. The table includes about 200,000 distinct CDR3 sequences, 29% detected once. V usage is TRBV5-6 and J usage is TRBJ1-2, with no clear D. Specimen: blood. This clonotype was obtained from a girl between 2 and 17 years old with multiple sclerosis. DNA for the CDR3: TGTGCCAGCAGCTTGGGAGTCTTAGGCTACACCTTC. This sequence encodes CASSLGVLGYTF.